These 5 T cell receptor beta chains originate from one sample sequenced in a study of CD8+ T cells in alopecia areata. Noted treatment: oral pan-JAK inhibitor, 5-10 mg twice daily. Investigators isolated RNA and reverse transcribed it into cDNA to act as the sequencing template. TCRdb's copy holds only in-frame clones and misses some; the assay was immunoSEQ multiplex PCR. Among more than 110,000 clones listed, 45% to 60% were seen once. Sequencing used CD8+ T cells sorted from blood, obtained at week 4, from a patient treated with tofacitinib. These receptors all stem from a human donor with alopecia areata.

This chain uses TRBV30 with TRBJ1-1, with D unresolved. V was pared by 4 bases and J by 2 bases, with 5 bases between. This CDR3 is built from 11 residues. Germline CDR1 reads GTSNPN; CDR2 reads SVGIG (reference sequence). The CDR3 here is CAWNKNTEAFF. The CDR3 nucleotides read TGTGCCTGGAACAAAAACACTGAAGCTTTCTTT. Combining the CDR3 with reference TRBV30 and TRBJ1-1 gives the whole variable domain SQTIHQWPATLVQPVGSPLSLECTVEGTSNPNLYWYRQAAGRGLQLLFYSVGIGQISSEVPQNLSASRPQDRQFILSSKKLLLSDSGFYLCAWNKNTEAFFGQGTRLTVV.

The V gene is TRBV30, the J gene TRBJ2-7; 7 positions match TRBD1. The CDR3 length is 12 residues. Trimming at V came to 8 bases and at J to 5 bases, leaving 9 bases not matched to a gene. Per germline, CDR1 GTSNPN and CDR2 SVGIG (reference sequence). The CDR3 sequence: CAGETGINEQYF. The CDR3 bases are TGTGCCGGTGAGACAGGGATAAACGAGCAGTACTTC. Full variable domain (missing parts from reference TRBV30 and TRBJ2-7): SQTIHQWPATLVQPVGSPLSLECTVEGTSNPNLYWYRQAAGRGLQLLFYSVGIGQISSEVPQNLSASRPQDRQFILSSKKLLLSDSGFYLCAGETGINEQYFGPGTRLTVT.

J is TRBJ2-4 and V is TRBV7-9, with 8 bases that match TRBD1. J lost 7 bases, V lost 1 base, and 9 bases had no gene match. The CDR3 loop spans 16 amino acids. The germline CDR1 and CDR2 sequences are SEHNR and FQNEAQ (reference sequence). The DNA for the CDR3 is TGTGCCAGCAGCTTAGGGCCCCCGACAGGGGTGAACATTCAGTACTTC. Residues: CASSLGPPTGVNIQYF.

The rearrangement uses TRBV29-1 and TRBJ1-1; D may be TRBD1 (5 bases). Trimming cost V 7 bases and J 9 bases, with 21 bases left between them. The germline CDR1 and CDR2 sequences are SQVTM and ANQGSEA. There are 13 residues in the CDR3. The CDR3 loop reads CSAQPSGGTKAFF. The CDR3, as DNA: TGCAGCGCCCAACCCTCGGGGGGTACAAAAGCTTTCTTT.

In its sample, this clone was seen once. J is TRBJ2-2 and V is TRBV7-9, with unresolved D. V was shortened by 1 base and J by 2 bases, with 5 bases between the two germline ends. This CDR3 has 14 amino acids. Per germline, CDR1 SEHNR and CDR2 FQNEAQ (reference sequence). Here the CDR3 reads CASSLVVNTGELFF. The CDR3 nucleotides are TGTGCCAGCAGCTTAGTGGTCAACACCGGGGAGCTGTTTTTT.